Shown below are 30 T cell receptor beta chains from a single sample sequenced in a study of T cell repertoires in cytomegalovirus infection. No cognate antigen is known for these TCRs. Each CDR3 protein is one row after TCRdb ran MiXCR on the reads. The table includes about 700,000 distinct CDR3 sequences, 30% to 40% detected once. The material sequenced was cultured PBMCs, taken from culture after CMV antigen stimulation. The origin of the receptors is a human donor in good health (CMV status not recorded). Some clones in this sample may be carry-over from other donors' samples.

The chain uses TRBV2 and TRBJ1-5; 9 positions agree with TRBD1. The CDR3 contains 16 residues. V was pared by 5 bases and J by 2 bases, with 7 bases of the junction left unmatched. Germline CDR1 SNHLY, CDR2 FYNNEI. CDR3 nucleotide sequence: TGTGCCAGCAGTAGAAGGACAGGGGCGGGCAATCAGCCCCAGCATTTT. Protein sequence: CASSRRTGAGNQPQHF.

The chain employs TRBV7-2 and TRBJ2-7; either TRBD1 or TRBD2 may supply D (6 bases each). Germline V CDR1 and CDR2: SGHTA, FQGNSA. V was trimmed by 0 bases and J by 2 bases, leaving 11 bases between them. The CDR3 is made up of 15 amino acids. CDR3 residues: CASSLAWGAPYEQYF. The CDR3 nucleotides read TGTGCCAGCAGCTTAGCGTGGGGGGCACCCTACGAGCAGTACTTC.

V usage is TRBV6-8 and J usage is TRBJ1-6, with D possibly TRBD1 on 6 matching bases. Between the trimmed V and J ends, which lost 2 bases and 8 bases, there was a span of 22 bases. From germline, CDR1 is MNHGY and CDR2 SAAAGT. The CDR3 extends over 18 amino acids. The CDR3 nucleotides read TGTGCCAGCAGTTACCAGTATTACAGGGAGGAGGAGGATTCACCCCTCCACTTT. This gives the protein CASSYQYYREEEDSPLHF.

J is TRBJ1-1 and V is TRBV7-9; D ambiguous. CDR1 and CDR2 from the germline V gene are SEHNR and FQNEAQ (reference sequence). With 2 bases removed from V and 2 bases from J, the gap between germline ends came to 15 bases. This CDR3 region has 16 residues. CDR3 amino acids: CASSLLSYVSNTEAFF. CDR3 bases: TGTGCCAGCAGCTTACTTTCTTACGTCAGCAACACTGAAGCTTTCTTT.

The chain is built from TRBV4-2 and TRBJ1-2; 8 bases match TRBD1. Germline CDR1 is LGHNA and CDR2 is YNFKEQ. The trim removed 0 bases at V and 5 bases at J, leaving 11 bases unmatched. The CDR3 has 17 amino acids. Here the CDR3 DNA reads TGTGCCAGCAGCCAAGAGAGGGACAGGTGGAGCCTATATGGCTACACCTTC. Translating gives CASSQERDRWSLYGYTF.

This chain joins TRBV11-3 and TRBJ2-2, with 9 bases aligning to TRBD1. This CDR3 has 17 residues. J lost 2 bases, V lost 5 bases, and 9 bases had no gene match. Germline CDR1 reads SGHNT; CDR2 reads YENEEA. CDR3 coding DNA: TGTGCCAGCAGCCCGGGACAGGGAAGGAGAAACACCGGGGAGCTGTTTTTT. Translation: CASSPGQGRRNTGELFF.

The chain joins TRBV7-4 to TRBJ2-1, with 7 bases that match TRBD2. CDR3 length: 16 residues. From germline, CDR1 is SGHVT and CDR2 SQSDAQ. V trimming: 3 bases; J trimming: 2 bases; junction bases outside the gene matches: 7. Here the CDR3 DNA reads TGTGCCAGCAGCTTTGTCGGGACTACCACCTACAATGAGCAGTTCTTC. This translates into CASSFVGTTTYNEQFF.

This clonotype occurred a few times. The CDR3 reads CASSTGTSGRGETQYF. CDR3 nucleotides: TGTGCCAGTAGTACCGGGACTAGCGGGAGAGGAGAGACCCAGTACTTC. The chain carries TRBV19 and TRBJ2-5; 14 positions match TRBD2. Per the germline V gene, CDR1 is LNHDA and CDR2 is SQIVND (reference sequence). The ends lost 4 bases at V and 4 bases at J; junction bases unmatched: 5. This CDR3 contains 16 residues.

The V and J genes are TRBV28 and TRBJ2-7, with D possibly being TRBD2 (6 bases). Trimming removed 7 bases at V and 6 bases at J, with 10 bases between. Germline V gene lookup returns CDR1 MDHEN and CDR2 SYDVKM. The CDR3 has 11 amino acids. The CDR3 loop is CASNPGGEQYF. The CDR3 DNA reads TGTGCCAGCAACCCCGGGGGCGAGCAGTACTTC.

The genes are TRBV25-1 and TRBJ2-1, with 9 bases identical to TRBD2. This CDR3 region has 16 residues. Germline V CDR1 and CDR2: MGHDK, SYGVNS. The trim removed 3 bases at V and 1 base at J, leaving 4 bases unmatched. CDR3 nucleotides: TGTGCCAGCAGTGATCTAGCGGGACGATCCTACAATGAGCAGTTCTTC. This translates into CASSDLAGRSYNEQFF.

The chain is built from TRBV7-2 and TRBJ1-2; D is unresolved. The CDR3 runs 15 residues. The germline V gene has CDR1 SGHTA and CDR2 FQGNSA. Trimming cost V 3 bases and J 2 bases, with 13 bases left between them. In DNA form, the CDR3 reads TGTGCCAGCAGCTTTGACCCGGACCCGAACTATGGCTACACCTTC. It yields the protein CASSFDPDPNYGYTF.

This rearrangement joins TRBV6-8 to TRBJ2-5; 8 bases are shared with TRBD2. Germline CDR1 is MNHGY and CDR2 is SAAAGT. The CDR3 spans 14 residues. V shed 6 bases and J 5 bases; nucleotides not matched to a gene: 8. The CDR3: CASRALGGVETQYF. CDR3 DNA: TGTGCCAGCAGGGCCCTCGGGGGGGTGGAGACCCAGTACTTC.

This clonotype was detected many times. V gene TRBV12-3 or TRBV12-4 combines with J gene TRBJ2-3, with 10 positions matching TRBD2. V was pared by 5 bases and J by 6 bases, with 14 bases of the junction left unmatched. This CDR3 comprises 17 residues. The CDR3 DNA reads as TGTGCCAGCAGTCCCCCCCGGACTAGCGGCTTACGGGATACGCAGTATTTT. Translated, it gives CASSPPRTSGLRDTQYF.

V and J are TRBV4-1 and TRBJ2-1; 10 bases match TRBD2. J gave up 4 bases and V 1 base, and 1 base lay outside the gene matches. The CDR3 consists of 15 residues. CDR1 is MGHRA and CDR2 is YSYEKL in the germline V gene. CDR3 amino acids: CASSQGAGGYNEQFF. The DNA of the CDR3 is TGCGCCAGCAGCCAAGGAGCGGGGGGGTACAATGAGCAGTTCTTC.

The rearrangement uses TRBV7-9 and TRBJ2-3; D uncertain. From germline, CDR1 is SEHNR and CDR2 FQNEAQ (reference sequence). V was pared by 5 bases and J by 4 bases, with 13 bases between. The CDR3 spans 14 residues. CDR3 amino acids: CASSQAARADTQYF. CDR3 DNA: TGTGCCAGCAGCCAAGCAGCTAGAGCAGATACGCAGTATTTT.

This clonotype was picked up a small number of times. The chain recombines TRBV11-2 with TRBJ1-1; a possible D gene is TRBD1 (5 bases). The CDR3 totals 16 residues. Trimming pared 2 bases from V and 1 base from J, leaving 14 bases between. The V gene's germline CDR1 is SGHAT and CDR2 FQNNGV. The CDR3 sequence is CASSLTVGAGNTEAFF. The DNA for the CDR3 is TGTGCCAGCAGCTTAACCGTTGGGGCGGGGAACACTGAAGCTTTCTTT.

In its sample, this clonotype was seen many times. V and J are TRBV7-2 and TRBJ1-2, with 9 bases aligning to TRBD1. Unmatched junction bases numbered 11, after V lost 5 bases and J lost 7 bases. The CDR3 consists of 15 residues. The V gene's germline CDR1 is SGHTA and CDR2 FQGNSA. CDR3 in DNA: TGTGCCAGCAGCCCCGTGGGACAGGGATATCGTGGCTACACCTTC. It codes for CASSPVGQGYRGYTF.

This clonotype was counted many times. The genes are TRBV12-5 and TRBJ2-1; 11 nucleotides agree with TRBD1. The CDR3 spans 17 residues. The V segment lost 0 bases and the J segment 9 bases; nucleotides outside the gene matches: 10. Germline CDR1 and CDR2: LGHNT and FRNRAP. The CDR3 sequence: CASGLVLAGQGEFEQFF. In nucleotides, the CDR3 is TGTGCTAGTGGTTTGGTACTGGCGGGACAGGGGGAGTTTGAGCAGTTCTTC.

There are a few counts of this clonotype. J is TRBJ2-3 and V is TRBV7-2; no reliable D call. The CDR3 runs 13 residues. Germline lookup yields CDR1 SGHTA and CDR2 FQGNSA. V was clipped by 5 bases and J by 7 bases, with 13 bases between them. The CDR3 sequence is CASSPARPYTQYF. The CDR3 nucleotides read TGTGCCAGCAGCCCGGCGCGGCCTTATACGCAGTATTTT.

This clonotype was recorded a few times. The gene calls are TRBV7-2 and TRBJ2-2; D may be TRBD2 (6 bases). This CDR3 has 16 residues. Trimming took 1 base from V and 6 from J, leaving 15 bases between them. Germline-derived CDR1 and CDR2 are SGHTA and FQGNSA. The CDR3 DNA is TGTGCCAGCAGCTTAGGGGCGGGGTTGGACGCCGGGGAGCTGTTTTTT. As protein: CASSLGAGLDAGELFF. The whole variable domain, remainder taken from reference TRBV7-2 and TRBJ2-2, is GAGVSQSPSNKVTEKGKDVELRCDPISGHTALYWYRQSLGQGLEFLIYFQGNSAPDKSGLPSDRFSAERTGGSVSTLTIQRTQQEDSAVYLCASSLGAGLDAGELFFGEGSRLTVL.

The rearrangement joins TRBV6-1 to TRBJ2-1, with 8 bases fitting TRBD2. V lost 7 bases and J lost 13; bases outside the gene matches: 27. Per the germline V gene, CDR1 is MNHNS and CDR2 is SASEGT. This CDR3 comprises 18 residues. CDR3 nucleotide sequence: TGTGCCAGCATGGCGGGAGAGGCACTAGCGGCCACCCCCCAGGCACAGTTCTTC. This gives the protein CASMAGEALAATPQAQFF.

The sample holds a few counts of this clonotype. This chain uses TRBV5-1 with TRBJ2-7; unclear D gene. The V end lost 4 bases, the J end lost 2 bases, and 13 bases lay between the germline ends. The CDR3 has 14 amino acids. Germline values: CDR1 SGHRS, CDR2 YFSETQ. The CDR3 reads CASSAGGGAYEQYF. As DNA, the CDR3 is TGCGCCAGCAGCGCCGGCGGCGGAGCCTACGAGCAGTACTTC.

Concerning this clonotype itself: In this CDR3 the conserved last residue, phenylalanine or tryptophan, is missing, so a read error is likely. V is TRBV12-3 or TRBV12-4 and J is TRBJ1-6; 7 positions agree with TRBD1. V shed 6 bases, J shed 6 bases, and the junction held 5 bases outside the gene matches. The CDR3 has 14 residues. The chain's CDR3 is CASSNRDSNSPLHS. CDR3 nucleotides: TGTGCCAGCAGCAACCGGGACAGTAATTCACCCCTCCACTCT.

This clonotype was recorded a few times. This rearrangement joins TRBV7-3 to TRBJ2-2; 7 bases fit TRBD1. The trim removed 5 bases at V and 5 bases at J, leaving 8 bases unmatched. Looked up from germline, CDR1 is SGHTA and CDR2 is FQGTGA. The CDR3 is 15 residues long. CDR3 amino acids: CASSETKTGTGELFF. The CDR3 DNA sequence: TGTGCCAGCAGCGAAACGAAGACAGGGACCGGGGAGCTGTTTTTT.

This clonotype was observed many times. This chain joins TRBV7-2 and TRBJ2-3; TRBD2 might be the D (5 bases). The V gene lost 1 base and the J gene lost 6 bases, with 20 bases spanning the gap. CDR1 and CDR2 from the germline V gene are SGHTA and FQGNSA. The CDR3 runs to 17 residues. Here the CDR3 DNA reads TGTGCCAGCAGCTTAGTGCCAGCGGTACCCGCGATGGATACGCAGTATTTT. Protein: CASSLVPAVPAMDTQYF.

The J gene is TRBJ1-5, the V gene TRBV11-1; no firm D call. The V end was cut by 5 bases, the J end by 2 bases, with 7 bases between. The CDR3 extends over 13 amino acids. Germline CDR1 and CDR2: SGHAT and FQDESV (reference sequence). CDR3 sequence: CASSRERNQPQHF. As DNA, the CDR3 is TGTGCCAGCAGCAGGGAGCGCAATCAGCCCCAGCATTTT.

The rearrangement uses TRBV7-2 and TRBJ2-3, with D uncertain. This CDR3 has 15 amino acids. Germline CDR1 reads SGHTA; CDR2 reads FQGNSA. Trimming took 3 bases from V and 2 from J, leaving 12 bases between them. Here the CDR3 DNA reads TGTGCCAGCAGCTTTTTTCCGAGGTACACAGATACGCAGTATTTT. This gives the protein CASSFFPRYTDTQYF. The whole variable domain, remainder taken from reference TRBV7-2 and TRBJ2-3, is GAGVSQSPSNKVTEKGKDVELRCDPISGHTALYWYRQSLGQGLEFLIYFQGNSAPDKSGLPSDRFSAERTGGSVSTLTIQRTQQEDSAVYLCASSFFPRYTDTQYFGPGTRLTVL.

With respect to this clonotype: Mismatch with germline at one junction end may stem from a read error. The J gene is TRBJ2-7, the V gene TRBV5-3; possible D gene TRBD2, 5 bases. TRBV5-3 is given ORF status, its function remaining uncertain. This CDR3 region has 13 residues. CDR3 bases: TGTGCCAGCAGCTTGGTGCGGACTGACGAGCAGTACTTC. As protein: CASSLVRTDEQYF.

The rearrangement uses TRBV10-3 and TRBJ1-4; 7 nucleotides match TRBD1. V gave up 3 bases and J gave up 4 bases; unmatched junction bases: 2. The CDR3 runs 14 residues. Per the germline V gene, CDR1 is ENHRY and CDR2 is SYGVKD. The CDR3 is CAISDGTVNEKLFF. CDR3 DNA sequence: TGTGCCATCAGTGACGGGACAGTTAATGAAAAACTGTTTTTT.

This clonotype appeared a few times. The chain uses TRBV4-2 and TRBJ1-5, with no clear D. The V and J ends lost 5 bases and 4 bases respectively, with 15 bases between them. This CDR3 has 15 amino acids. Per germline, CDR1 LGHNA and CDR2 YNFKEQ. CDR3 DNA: TGTGCCAGCAGCTCTGAAGGGTCAGCTAATCAGCCCCAGCATTTT. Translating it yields CASSSEGSANQPQHF.